Below, 28 T cell receptor beta chains from the same sample are listed, as sequenced in a study of CD8 T cells in Susac syndrome (dated by TCRdb to about 2019). The receptor library was made with the immunoSEQ multiplex PCR assay. RNA was extracted with the RNeasy kit and roughly 0.45 to 1 ug was reverse transcribed using random hexamers. TCRdb reworked the public reads: Q25 trimming with fastp, MiXCR clone assembly, productive beta chains retained. Each CDR3 protein appears once, grouped with its most common genes and DNA. Across this sample there are just over 80,000 distinct CDR3 sequences, with 90% to 95% seen only once. The top ten clones comprise approximately 0.26% of the sample. The material sequenced was CD8+ T cells from PBMCs. These receptors all stem from a human donor in good health.

Notes on this clonotype: An end of the junction does not agree with germline; a read error may underlie this. The chain has TRBV7-7 and TRBJ2-1, with 10 bases identical to TRBD2. From germline, CDR1 is SSHAT and CDR2 FNYEAQ (reference sequence). The CDR3 extends over 15 amino acids. The CDR3 sequence is CASSLEAGGSHEQFF. CDR3 in DNA: TGTGCTAGCAGCTTAGAAGCGGGAGGGAGCCATGAGCAGTTCTTC.

This sequence joins TRBV29-1 and TRBJ1-2, with D possibly being TRBD1 (5 bases). The CDR3 is made up of 13 amino acids. Between the trimmed V and J ends, which lost 4 bases and 3 bases, there was a span of 12 bases. Germline V gives CDR1 SQVTM, CDR2 ANQGSEA. As DNA, the CDR3 is TGCAGCGTTGTCCGCAGGGATGACTATGGCTACACCTTC. It is translated as CSVVRRDDYGYTF. Looking up the rest from reference TRBV29-1 and TRBJ1-2 gives the full variable domain: SAVISQKPSRDICQRGTSLTIQCQVDSQVTMMFWYRQQPGQSLTLIATANQGSEATYESGFVIDKFPISRPNLTFSTLTVSNMSPEDSSIYLCSVVRRDDYGYTFGSGTRLTVV.

The V call is TRBV7-9, the J call TRBJ2-2; D not certain. V lost 0 bases, J lost 8 bases, and 4 bases lay in between. CDR1 and CDR2 (germline): SEHNR, FQNEAQ (reference sequence). The CDR3 loop spans 12 amino acids. The CDR3: CASSLASGELFF. The CDR3, as DNA: TGTGCCAGCAGCTTAGCTTCTGGGGAGCTGTTTTTT.

The chain is built from TRBV7-2 and TRBJ2-7; 11 bases agree with TRBD1. With V trimmed by 5 bases and J by 0 bases, 3 bases remained unmatched. The CDR3 is made up of 15 amino acids. Germline V lookup: CDR1 SGHTA, CDR2 FQGNSA. The CDR3 DNA is TGTGCCAGCAGCAGAGGACAGGGGGCCTCCTACGAGCAGTACTTC. Amino acids: CASSRGQGASYEQYF.

The genes are TRBV6-1 and TRBJ2-1; 10 positions match TRBD2. Per germline, CDR1 MNHNS and CDR2 SASEGT. V shed 5 bases, J shed 3 bases, and the junction held 7 bases outside the gene matches. CDR3 size: 16 residues. Written as DNA, the CDR3 is TGTGCCAGCAGTCGGGCTAGCGGGGGCCTCTACAATGAGCAGTTCTTC. Translating gives CASSRASGGLYNEQFF.

J is TRBJ2-2 and V is TRBV27; the D gene could be TRBD1 or TRBD2 (6 bases each). This CDR3 has 14 residues. The germline V gene has CDR1 MNHEY and CDR2 SMNVEV (reference sequence). Trimming removed 8 bases from V and 7 bases from J, with 17 bases in between. The CDR3 reads CASFHGGHGGELFF. The CDR3 DNA reads TGTGCCAGCTTCCACGGGGGACACGGCGGGGAGCTGTTTTTT.

CDR3 residues: CASSFFWDQERRDTEAFF. The CDR3 DNA reads TGTGCCAGCAGTTTCTTCTGGGATCAAGAACGGCGGGACACTGAAGCTTTCTTT. This chain links TRBV28 with TRBJ1-1; D remains ambiguous. Germline V gene lookup returns CDR1 MDHEN and CDR2 SYDVKM. CDR3 size: 18 residues. Trimming left V 3 bases short and J 3 bases short, with 23 bases between.

The rearrangement joins TRBV29-1 to TRBJ2-1, with 8 nucleotides matching TRBD2. Germline V gives CDR1 SQVTM, CDR2 ANQGSEA. V gave up 5 bases and J gave up 7 bases; unmatched junction bases: 7. The CDR3 contains 13 residues. The CDR3 DNA is TGCAGCGTTTATCCCGGGACTAGGAATGAGCAGTTCTTC. This translates into CSVYPGTRNEQFF.

This chain uses TRBV3-1 with TRBJ1-5; D unclear. Deletions cut 2 bases from V and 0 bases from J, with 8 bases between. Looked up from germline, CDR1 is LGHDT and CDR2 is YNNKEL (reference sequence). The CDR3 is 15 amino acids. The CDR3 is CASSQNPYSNQPQHF. CDR3 DNA: TGTGCCAGCAGCCAAAATCCGTATAGCAATCAGCCCCAGCATTTT.

The chain uses TRBV12-3 or TRBV12-4 and TRBJ2-7; 7 nucleotides align to TRBD1. The CDR3 contains 14 residues. The ends lost 5 bases at V and 5 bases at J; junction bases unmatched: 9. CDR3 residues: CASSAATGTNEQYF. The CDR3 nucleotides read TGTGCCAGCAGTGCCGCGACAGGGACAAACGAGCAGTACTTC.

V gene TRBV20-1 combines with J gene TRBJ2-1; D is tentatively TRBD1 or TRBD2 (5 bases each). V lost 0 bases and J lost 7, with 13 bases in between. The CDR3 has 14 amino acids. The germline gives CDR1 DFQATT, CDR2 SNEGSKA (reference sequence). CDR3 amino acids: CSARDSQWGNEQFF. CDR3 nucleotides: TGCAGTGCTAGAGATTCCCAATGGGGGAATGAGCAGTTCTTC.

J is TRBJ1-2 and V is TRBV2; D ambiguous. Germline CDR1 reads SNHLY; CDR2 reads FYNNEI. The CDR3 consists of 14 residues. Trimming shortened V by 2 bases and J by 1 base, and 8 bases separated the two germline ends. The CDR3 region is CASSENGDNYGYTF. In DNA form, the CDR3 reads TGTGCCAGCAGTGAAAACGGTGATAACTATGGCTACACCTTC.

The chain is built from TRBV4-1 and TRBJ2-2, with D maybe TRBD1 (5 bases). From germline, CDR1 is MGHRA and CDR2 YSYEKL. There are 14 residues in the CDR3. The germline V and J ends were trimmed by 3 bases and 6 bases, with 11 bases remaining between them. This CDR3 reads CASSHVMGPGELFF. In DNA, the CDR3 is TGCGCCAGCAGCCACGTTATGGGGCCCGGGGAGCTGTTTTTT.

The CDR3 DNA reads as TGTGCCAGCAGCCCACGACAGGATAATCGCCACGAGCAGTACTTC. Translated, it gives CASSPRQDNRHEQYF. The chain uses TRBV7-9 and TRBJ2-7; a possible D gene is TRBD1 (6 bases). V shed 5 bases and J shed 5 bases, with 19 bases lying between them. Germline CDR1 is SEHNR and CDR2 is FQNEAQ (reference sequence). The CDR3 consists of 15 residues.

This clonotype was detected only once. The chain uses TRBV25-1 and TRBJ1-1; D is undetermined. Trimming removed 5 bases at V and 8 bases at J, with 12 bases between. Per germline, CDR1 MGHDK and CDR2 SYGVNS. The CDR3 consists of 12 residues. The CDR3 loop is CASSLTGREAFF. For the CDR3, the DNA is TGTGCCAGCAGTCTTACCGGCCGGGAAGCTTTCTTT.

The chain carries TRBV28 and TRBJ2-1; TRBD2 matches 7 bases. Trimming took 3 bases from V and 2 from J; bases not matched to a gene: 4. The CDR3 has 15 residues. Germline V lookup: CDR1 MDHEN, CDR2 SYDVKM. CDR3 DNA sequence: TGTGCCAGCAGTTTGACGGGAGGCACCTACAATGAGCAGTTCTTC. This encodes CASSLTGGTYNEQFF.

The V call is TRBV5-6, the J call TRBJ2-7; possible D gene TRBD2, 5 bases. Trimming stripped 0 bases from V and 0 bases from J, with 7 bases between. Per germline, CDR1 SGHDT and CDR2 YYEEEE. This CDR3 spans 14 amino acids. The CDR3 bases are TGTGCCAGCAGCTTGGTTGGGAGCTCCTACGAGCAGTACGTC. This sequence encodes CASSLVGSSYEQYV.

The chain uses TRBV2 and TRBJ2-2, with D unresolved. The germline CDR1 and CDR2 sequences are SNHLY and FYNNEI. CDR3 length: 15 residues. V was pared by 6 bases and J by 0 bases, with 11 bases between. CDR3 in DNA: TGTGCCAGCAGGCCTACGAGGACGAACACCGGGGAGCTGTTTTTT. Protein sequence: CASRPTRTNTGELFF.

The J gene is TRBJ1-2, the V gene TRBV29-1; D not resolved. V was trimmed by 6 bases and J by 3 bases, leaving 14 bases between them. The CDR3 runs to 13 residues. Germline values: CDR1 SQVTM, CDR2 ANQGSEA. In DNA, the CDR3 is TGCAGCGTAGCTATGCGGGAGGACTATGGCTACACCTTC. This gives the protein CSVAMREDYGYTF.

The rearrangement uses TRBV6-5 and TRBJ2-7; tentatively, D is TRBD1 or TRBD2 (5 bases each). With 9 bases removed from V and 4 bases from J, the gap between germline ends came to 16 bases. Per germline, CDR1 MNHEY and CDR2 SVGAGI. The CDR3 is 13 amino acids. The CDR3 DNA reads as TGTGCCAGTTTTCCGGGGCCCTTGTACGAGCAGTACTTC. It is translated as CASFPGPLYEQYF.

The V call is TRBV6-2 or TRBV6-3, the J call TRBJ2-7; possibly TRBD2 for D (5 bases). Trimming took off 5 bases at V and 2 bases at J, with 13 bases between the two ends. The CDR3 sequence is 14 residues long. CDR1 and CDR2 from the germline V gene are MNHEY and SVGEGT. This CDR3 is CASSPQRDTYEQYF. CDR3 nucleotide sequence: TGTGCCAGCAGTCCCCAGAGGGATACCTACGAGCAGTACTTC.

The rearrangement links TRBV7-9 to TRBJ2-4; D gene unclear. V lost 5 bases and J lost 3, with 14 bases in between. Per the germline V gene, CDR1 is SEHNR and CDR2 is FQNEAQ (reference sequence). This CDR3 has 15 amino acids. CDR3 loop: CASSPMLDLKNIQYF. Here the CDR3 DNA reads TGTGCCAGCAGCCCCATGCTGGACCTCAAAAACATTCAGTACTTC.

The V gene is TRBV7-9, the J gene TRBJ2-1; 7 positions match TRBD1. This CDR3 contains 15 residues. Germline trimming cut 1 base from V and 7 bases from J; bases unmatched to any gene: 7. Germline V CDR1 and CDR2: SEHNR, FQNEAQ (reference sequence). In DNA, the CDR3 is TGTGCCAGCAGCTTAGTGACAGGGAGTTCAAATGAGCAGTTCTTC. Its translation is CASSLVTGSSNEQFF.

This chain uses TRBV27 with TRBJ1-1, with 7 bases that match TRBD1. Germline V lookup: CDR1 MNHEY, CDR2 SMNVEV (reference sequence). V was clipped by 1 base and J by 8 bases; unmatched bases: 7. This CDR3 contains 14 residues. CDR3 sequence (DNA): TGTGCCAGCAGTTTATACAGGGGAGCGGTGGAAGCTTTCTTT. Its translation is CASSLYRGAVEAFF.

V and J are TRBV6-2 or TRBV6-3 and TRBJ1-5; D call uncertain. Trimming removed 4 bases from V and 5 bases from J, with 12 bases in between. The CDR3 has 14 amino acids. Germline V lookup: CDR1 MNHEY, CDR2 SVGEGT. CDR3 in amino acids: CASSLWERDQPQHF. The CDR3 DNA reads TGTGCCAGCAGTTTATGGGAAAGGGATCAGCCCCAGCATTTT.

For the CDR3, the DNA is TGCAGCGTCCCGACAGCTAACTATGGCTACACCTTC. Residues: CSVPTANYGYTF. This chain links TRBV29-1 with TRBJ1-2; D is possibly TRBD1 (5 bases). The ends were cut back, 6 bases at V and 0 bases at J, with 8 bases in the middle. Germline V gives CDR1 SQVTM, CDR2 ANQGSEA. This CDR3 contains 12 residues.

This clonotype was seen once. J is TRBJ1-5 and V is TRBV12-3 or TRBV12-4; D remains unclear. The V gene lost 6 bases and the J gene lost 0 bases, with 12 bases spanning the gap. This CDR3 is 15 amino acids long. This chain's CDR3 is CASSLSSHSNQPQHF. CDR3 DNA: TGTGCCAGCAGCCTTTCCAGCCATAGCAATCAGCCCCAGCATTTT.

The chain is built from TRBV6-1 and TRBJ2-7, with TRBD2 identical over 15 bases. From germline, CDR1 is MNHNS and CDR2 SASEGT. This CDR3 is built from 20 residues. J lost 3 bases, V lost 6 bases, and 18 bases had no gene match. The CDR3: CASSRSGLAGGSERFYEQYV. The CDR3 coding sequence is TGTGCCAGCAGCCGAAGTGGACTAGCGGGAGGGTCCGAGCGCTTCTACGAGCAGTACGTC.